Following are 18 T cell receptor beta chains from one sample sequenced in a study of blood T cell repertoires in COVID-19 (dated by TCRdb to about 2020). The method behind the library was the immunoSEQ multiplex PCR assay. The table was pulled from immuneACCESS by TCRdb, which kept in-frame rearrangements only. Such tables lose some clones; where checked, under half of the loss comes from unresolved V genes, and the rest has no known cause. This sample gives around 97,000 clones in total; 85% to 90% of them show up just once. 15% of the sample comes from the top ten. The source material was peripheral blood. The receptors shown here come from a human donor in a cohort sampled during active COVID-19.

The chain has TRBV11-2 and TRBJ2-2; 7 nucleotides match TRBD1. Germline V gives CDR1 SGHAT, CDR2 FQNNGV. The ends lost 5 bases at V and 8 bases at J; junction bases unmatched: 5. The length of the CDR3 is 13 residues. The DNA of the CDR3 is TGTGCCAGCAGCCCACAGGGGTCAGGGGAGCTGTTTTTT. Its protein is CASSPQGSGELFF.

The V call is TRBV4-2, the J call TRBJ1-1; D is perhaps TRBD1 (6 bases). CDR3 length equals 15 residues. The V and J ends lost 1 base and 1 base respectively, with 10 bases between them. Germline V gene data show CDR1 as LGHNA and CDR2 as YNFKEQ. The DNA of the CDR3 is TGTGCCAGCAGCCAAGTAGCAGGGGCGAACACTGAAGCTTTCTTT. Amino acids: CASSQVAGANTEAFF.

This chain links TRBV18 with TRBJ1-6; 10 bases fit TRBD1. The CDR3 is made up of 14 amino acids. J gave up 7 bases and V 3 bases, and 0 bases lay outside the gene matches. CDR1 KGHSH and CDR2 LQKENI come from the germline V gene. The CDR3, as DNA: TGTGCCAGCTCACCGGGACAGGGGAATTCACCCCTCCACTTT. Protein product: CASSPGQGNSPLHF.

The genes are TRBV12-3 or TRBV12-4 and TRBJ1-2; 7 bases are shared with TRBD1. This CDR3 comprises 13 residues. The V and J ends lost 5 bases and 5 bases, in that order; junction bases with no gene match: 5. CDR3 bases: TGTGCCAGCAGTGCCGACAGGGAGTATGGCTACACCTTC. Protein sequence: CASSADREYGYTF.

The J gene is TRBJ1-5, the V gene TRBV20-1, with D perhaps TRBD1 (5 bases). V was cut by 3 bases and J by 3 bases, with 9 bases left in between. The CDR3 has 13 residues. Germline assignment: CDR1 DFQATT and CDR2 SNEGSKA (reference sequence). Written as DNA, the CDR3 is TGCAGTGCTAGTCAGGGAATCAATCAGCCCCAGCATTTT. Its translation: CSASQGINQPQHF.

This chain connects TRBV18 to TRBJ1-1, with D unresolved. Germline CDR1 reads KGHSH; CDR2 reads LQKENI. V was cut by 0 bases and J by 1 base, with 6 bases left in between. The CDR3 consists of 14 residues. CDR3: CASSPPPQNTEAFF. CDR3 nucleotide sequence: TGTGCCAGCTCACCACCGCCACAGAACACTGAAGCTTTCTTT.

The genes are TRBV5-6 and TRBJ1-4, with 8 bases identical to TRBD1. The CDR3 is made up of 13 amino acids. The trim removed 4 bases at V and 7 bases at J, leaving 3 bases unmatched. From germline, CDR1 is SGHDT and CDR2 YYEEEE. The CDR3 sequence is CASSQTGAEKLFF. The CDR3 DNA is TGTGCCAGCAGCCAGACAGGGGCTGAAAAACTGTTTTTT.

V and J are TRBV11-1 and TRBJ2-7, with D possibly being TRBD2 (5 bases). Trimming pared 2 bases from V and 5 bases from J, leaving 10 bases between. The CDR3 totals 13 residues. CDR1 is SGHAT, CDR2 FQDESV, per germline (reference sequence). The CDR3 spells CASSLTSFHEQYF. In DNA, the CDR3 is TGTGCCAGCAGCTTAACTAGTTTCCACGAGCAGTACTTC.

The chain links TRBV30 to TRBJ1-5; no reliable D call. Germline values: CDR1 GTSNPN, CDR2 SVGIG (reference sequence). Trimming took 5 bases from V and 0 from J, leaving 8 bases between them. This CDR3 contains 13 residues. The CDR3 loop reads CAWSQDSNQPQHF. The CDR3 bases are TGTGCCTGGTCCCAGGATAGCAATCAGCCCCAGCATTTT.

The chain is built from TRBV7-9 and TRBJ1-1; 7 bases align to TRBD1. CDR1 and CDR2 from the germline V gene are SEHNR and FQNEAQ (reference sequence). This CDR3 has 15 amino acids. V lost 6 bases, J lost 0 bases, and 7 bases stayed unmatched. The CDR3 nucleotides are TGTGCCAGCAGTTTTGGGGACAGCGTGAACACTGAAGCTTTCTTT. Translation: CASSFGDSVNTEAFF.

This rearrangement joins TRBV6-6 to TRBJ2-2; possible D gene TRBD2, 5 bases. The CDR3 consists of 13 residues. Germline lookup yields CDR1 MNHNY and CDR2 SVGAGI (reference sequence). V lost 6 bases and J lost 6, with 11 bases in between. The CDR3 DNA reads as TGTGCCAGCAGCACTAGAGGCCCCGGGGAGCTGTTTTTT. It codes for CASSTRGPGELFF.

The chain carries TRBV7-2 and TRBJ1-2, with D hard to call. This CDR3 has 13 amino acids. Germline CDR1 is SGHTA and CDR2 is FQGNSA. V was cut by 6 bases and J by 2 bases, with 10 bases left in between. The CDR3 coding sequence is TGTGCCAGCAGTCCTGACAAGAACTATGGCTACACCTTC. This gives the protein CASSPDKNYGYTF.

The genes are TRBV11-2 and TRBJ2-1; 9 nucleotides line up with TRBD2. Per germline, CDR1 SGHAT and CDR2 FQNNGV. This CDR3 is 19 amino acids long. After removal of 6 bases from V and 1 base from J, the junction contained 16 bases not matched to a gene. The CDR3 here is CASRPGLAGGDGSYNEQFF. The CDR3 DNA sequence: TGTGCCAGCAGACCGGGACTAGCAGGAGGGGATGGGTCCTACAATGAGCAGTTCTTC.

This clone was picked up a small number of times. The genes are TRBV6-2 or TRBV6-3 and TRBJ2-1; a weak D match, TRBD2 (6 bases). Trimming left V 3 bases short and J 0 bases short, with 9 bases between. The CDR3 spans 15 residues. CDR1 and CDR2 from the germline V gene are MNHEY and SVGEGT. As DNA, the CDR3 is TGTGCCAGCAGTTATATCGGGAGCTCCTACAATGAGCAGTTCTTC. Its protein is CASSYIGSSYNEQFF.

V usage is TRBV6-5 and J usage is TRBJ1-2; 9 bases match TRBD1. The junction had 11 bases not matched to a gene; V was cut back by 8 bases and J by 7 bases. The germline CDR1 and CDR2 sequences are MNHEY and SVGAGI. The CDR3 covers 14 residues. The CDR3 coding sequence is TGTGCCAGCGTGGCACAGGACAGGGGAGGTGGCTACACCTTC. Its protein is CASVAQDRGGGYTF.

The chain links TRBV27 to TRBJ1-2; D is perhaps TRBD1 (5 bases). Trimming stripped 2 bases from V and 8 bases from J, with 15 bases between. The CDR3 is made up of 14 amino acids. Germline V gene data show CDR1 as MNHEY and CDR2 as SMNVEV (reference sequence). This CDR3 is CASSLESGIGGYTF. The CDR3 DNA reads TGTGCCAGCAGTTTAGAATCAGGGATTGGAGGCTACACCTTC.

J is TRBJ1-2 and V is TRBV4-1; 12 bases are a match to TRBD1. The CDR3 contains 17 residues. V was pared by 5 bases and J by 7 bases, with 14 bases of the junction left unmatched. The germline CDR1 and CDR2 sequences are MGHRA and YSYEKL. The CDR3 bases are TGCGCCAGCAGCTCTACTTTCCCGGGACAGGGGGCGACTGGCTACACCTTC. Residues: CASSSTFPGQGATGYTF.

This sequence joins TRBV14 and TRBJ2-3; 7 nucleotides agree with TRBD2. CDR1 and CDR2 (germline): SGHDN, FVKESK. The CDR3 consists of 14 residues. The junction had 4 bases not matched to a gene; V was cut back by 4 bases and J by 3 bases. Here the CDR3 DNA reads TGTGCCAGCAGCCCCCTAGCGGTGACAGATACGCAGTATTTT. It specifies CASSPLAVTDTQYF. Full variable domain (remainder filled in from reference TRBV14 and TRBJ2-3): EAGVTQFPSHSVIEKGQTVTLRCDPISGHDNLYWYRRVMGKEIKFLLHFVKESKQDESGMPNNRFLAERTGGTYSTLKVQPAELEDSGVYFCASSPLAVTDTQYFGPGTRLTVL.